These 31 T cell receptor beta chains were all obtained from the same sample, sequenced in a study of human T cells and chemical hapten exposure. Total RNA extraction was carried out from unfractionated whole blood. Each cDNA molecule in the library carried unique molecular identifiers. TCRdb reprocessed the reads via MiXCR and lists one record per CDR3 protein. The sample carries 500 to 550 distinct CDR3 sequences, 96% recorded once. Input material: whole blood. Receptors were obtained from a human donor who had alopecia or was a healthy volunteer (not recorded which). Some clones in this sample may be carry-over from other donors' samples. This table probably holds off-target reads from a library built for another chain.

This clonotype was detected once. The rearrangement uses TRBV6-2 or TRBV6-3 and TRBJ2-5; TRBD2 agrees at 7 bases. Germline CDR1 and CDR2: MNHEY and SVGEGT. V trimming: 8 bases; J trimming: 2 bases; junction bases outside the gene matches: 14. The CDR3 loop spans 16 amino acids. CDR3 in amino acids: CASEAASGSIQETQYF. DNA of the CDR3: TGTGCCAGCGAAGCGGCTAGCGGATCCATTCAAGAGACCCAGTACTTC.

In nucleotides, the CDR3 is TGTGCCAGCAGCCAAGATCGGGCTAGCGGGACTAGGACAGATACGCAGTATTTT. This encodes CASSQDRASGTRTDTQYF. The rearrangement links TRBV4-2 to TRBJ2-3, with 9 bases aligning to TRBD2. The V gene end was trimmed by 0 bases and the J gene end by 3 bases; junction bases not matched to a gene: 10. This CDR3 spans 18 amino acids. Germline loops: CDR1 LGHNA, CDR2 YNFKEQ.

The chain combines TRBV7-9 with TRBJ1-1; a possible D gene is TRBD1 (5 bases). V was cut by 4 bases and J by 5 bases, with 14 bases left in between. Per the germline V gene, CDR1 is SEHNR and CDR2 is FQNEAQ (reference sequence). The CDR3 is 14 amino acids. CDR3 nucleotide sequence: TGTGCCAGCAGCTCCGCGGGGGGAAGGACTGAAGCTTTCTTT. Protein product: CASSSAGGRTEAFF.

The CDR3 nucleotides are TGTGCCAGCAGTTTCGAGCGGGACAACAATGAGCAGTTCTTC. This sequence encodes CASSFERDNNEQFF. The chain has TRBV28 and TRBJ2-1; perhaps TRBD2 as D (7 bases). The length of the CDR3 is 14 residues. Germline V gene data show CDR1 as MDHEN and CDR2 as SYDVKM. Trimming cost V 3 bases and J 5 bases, with 11 bases left between them.

J is TRBJ2-2 and V is TRBV5-5; 8 positions agree with TRBD2. CDR1 is SGHKS, CDR2 YYEKEE, per germline (reference sequence). V dropped 4 bases and J dropped 5; count of bases not matched to a gene: 10. The CDR3 is 16 residues long. The CDR3 loop reads CASSTSPGRGTGELFF. The CDR3 bases are TGTGCCAGCAGCACTAGCCCCGGGAGGGGGACCGGGGAGCTGTTTTTT. Complete variable domain (other parts from reference TRBV5-5 and TRBJ2-2): DAGVTQSPTHLIKTRGQQVTLRCSPISGHKSVSWYQQVLGQGPQFIFQYYEKEERGRGNFPDRFSARQFPNYSSELNVNALLLGDSALYLCASSTSPGRGTGELFFGEGSRLTVL.

In DNA form, the CDR3 reads TGCAGTGGCAGAGGAGACAGGAGCTCTGGAAACACCATATATTTT. Its translation is CSGRGDRSSGNTIYF. The chain recombines TRBV20-1 with TRBJ1-3; TRBD1 might be the D (6 bases). Germline lookup yields CDR1 DFQATT and CDR2 SNEGSKA (reference sequence). The germline V and J ends were trimmed by 7 bases and 0 bases, with 16 bases remaining between them. CDR3 size: 15 residues.

CDR3 loop: CASSFAGGSTYEQYF. CDR3 coding DNA: TGTGCCAGCAGTTTCGCGGGGGGCTCGACCTACGAGCAGTACTTC. V usage is TRBV28 and J usage is TRBJ2-7; 8 bases agree with TRBD2. V shed 3 bases and J 2 bases; nucleotides not matched to a gene: 6. Looked up from germline, CDR1 is MDHEN and CDR2 is SYDVKM. This CDR3 spans 15 amino acids.

DNA for the CDR3: TGTGCCAGCAGCTTGGCCTCAGGGAGGCGGTACTTC. Protein sequence: CASSLASGRRYF. This chain joins TRBV7-9 and TRBJ2-7, with D possibly being TRBD2 (6 bases). Trimming shortened V by 3 bases and J by 12 bases, and 15 bases separated the two germline ends. The CDR3 runs to 12 residues. Germline CDR1 reads SEHNR; CDR2 reads FQNEAQ (reference sequence).

The J gene is TRBJ1-5, the V gene TRBV12-3 or TRBV12-4; tentatively, D is TRBD1 (5 bases). CDR3 size: 14 residues. Trimming pared 4 bases from V and 7 bases from J, leaving 14 bases between. In DNA form, the CDR3 reads TGTGCCAGCAGTTCCAGGGCTTTCGGGCAGCCCCAGCATTTT. This codes for CASSSRAFGQPQHF.

The chain has TRBV10-1 and TRBJ2-1; D uncertain. Germline V gene data show CDR1 as WNHNN and CDR2 as SYGVQD (reference sequence). V dropped 0 bases and J dropped 4 bases, with 7 bases sitting between them. The CDR3 totals 14 residues. The CDR3 loop reads CASSESPLYNEQFF. The DNA of the CDR3 is TGCGCCAGCAGTGAGTCGCCATTGTACAATGAGCAGTTCTTC.

J is TRBJ1-1 and V is TRBV13; the D gene is possibly TRBD1 (6 bases). Per the germline V gene, CDR1 is PRHDT and CDR2 is FYEKMQ (reference sequence). The length of the CDR3 is 14 residues. Trimming left V 0 bases short and J 7 bases short, with 12 bases between. The CDR3 is CASSLGRQDVEAFF. The CDR3 DNA sequence: TGTGCCAGCAGCTTAGGGAGACAGGATGTTGAAGCTTTCTTT.

A single count supports this clonotype. The chain combines TRBV4-1 with TRBJ1-3; 7 bases line up with TRBD1. This CDR3 is 17 amino acids long. Germline CDR1 and CDR2: MGHRA and YSYEKL. V lost 0 bases, J lost 4 bases, and 9 bases stayed unmatched. In DNA, the CDR3 is TGCGCCAGCAGCCAAGACATCAGGGGGAGAGAGGGAAACACCATATATTTT. It translates to CASSQDIRGREGNTIYF.

The gene calls are TRBV24-1 and TRBJ1-5, with 8 nucleotides matching TRBD1. There are 15 residues in the CDR3. Germline CDR1 KGHDR, CDR2 SFDVKD. The trim removed 4 bases at V and 4 bases at J, leaving 5 bases unmatched. CDR3 DNA: TGTGCCACCAGTGAGGGTGACAGGGGAAATCAGCCCCAGCATTTT. Protein: CATSEGDRGNQPQHF.

The J gene is TRBJ1-2, the V gene TRBV27, with TRBD1 matching over 9 bases. This CDR3 is 15 amino acids long. Trimming took 5 bases from V and 6 from J; bases not matched to a gene: 10. Germline CDR1 is MNHEY and CDR2 is SMNVEV (reference sequence). DNA for the CDR3: TGTGCCAGCAGTCAAAACAGGGGGCGAAGGGATGGCTACACCTTC. It yields the protein CASSQNRGRRDGYTF.

The rearrangement joins TRBV7-9 to TRBJ1-6; D is unresolved. The CDR3 has 12 residues. The V and J ends lost 9 bases and 3 bases respectively, with 6 bases between them. From germline, CDR1 is SEHNR and CDR2 FQNEAQ (reference sequence). CDR3 region: CASGLYNSPLHF. Here the CDR3 DNA reads TGTGCCAGTGGCCTCTATAATTCACCCCTCCACTTT.

The chain recombines TRBV27 with TRBJ2-1; 9 nucleotides agree with TRBD2. CDR3 length: 17 residues. Germline CDR1 and CDR2: MNHEY and SMNVEV (reference sequence). V shed 5 bases, J shed 0 bases, and the junction held 8 bases outside the gene matches. This chain's CDR3 is CASSKPGLASSYNEQFF. The CDR3 DNA reads TGTGCCAGCAGTAAGCCGGGACTAGCAAGCTCCTACAATGAGCAGTTCTTC.

The chain is built from TRBV10-1 and TRBJ2-7; no clear D gene. The CDR3 consists of 10 residues. V lost 4 bases, J lost 7 bases, and 5 bases lay in between. Germline-derived CDR1 and CDR2 are WNHNN and SYGVQD (reference sequence). This CDR3 is CASSVREQYF. CDR3 bases: TGCGCCAGCAGTGTTAGGGAGCAGTACTTC.

V is TRBV19 and J is TRBJ1-5; D not certain. Germline V gene lookup returns CDR1 LNHDA and CDR2 SQIVND (reference sequence). This CDR3 is 13 amino acids long. Trimming removed 4 bases from V and 4 bases from J, with 8 bases in between. The CDR3 protein is CASSTRTNQPQHF. In nucleotides, the CDR3 is TGTGCCAGTAGTACCCGGACGAATCAGCCCCAGCATTTT.

The chain carries TRBV12-3 or TRBV12-4 and TRBJ2-5, with a weak D call TRBD1 (6 bases). The CDR3 is 13 amino acids. Deletions cut 6 bases from V and 9 bases from J, with 17 bases between. The CDR3 is CASSRTGTSPQYF. The CDR3 nucleotides read TGTGCCAGCAGCCGGACCGGGACATCCCCCCAGTACTTC.

The genes are TRBV6-5 and TRBJ2-7; TRBD1 is a possible D gene (5 bases). The V gene lost 2 bases and the J gene lost 1 base, with 9 bases spanning the gap. Germline-derived CDR1 and CDR2 are MNHEY and SVGAGI. This CDR3 is built from 14 residues. In DNA, the CDR3 is TGTGCCAGCAGTTACGACACAGGTTCCTACGAGCAGTACTTC. Encoded protein: CASSYDTGSYEQYF.

This clonotype was seen once. The rearrangement links TRBV7-9 to TRBJ2-2; D not resolved. The germline V gene encodes CDR1 SEHNR and CDR2 FQNEAQ (reference sequence). V was pared by 2 bases and J by 1 base, with 5 bases between. The length of the CDR3 is 14 residues. CDR3 region: CASSLNVNTGELFF. The CDR3, as DNA: TGTGCCAGCAGCTTAAACGTGAACACCGGGGAGCTGTTTTTT.

The rearrangement uses TRBV7-3 and TRBJ2-1; 7 bases match TRBD2. The ends lost 4 bases at V and 3 bases at J; junction bases unmatched: 9. The germline V gene has CDR1 SGHTA and CDR2 FQGTGA. This CDR3 contains 16 residues. CDR3: CASSSLAERNYNEQFF. In DNA form, the CDR3 reads TGTGCCAGCAGCTCCCTAGCGGAAAGGAACTACAATGAGCAGTTCTTC.

This clonotype was found once. Here the CDR3 reads CATSGWGPDSYEQYF. Written as DNA, the CDR3 is TGTGCCACCAGTGGGTGGGGACCAGACTCCTACGAGCAGTACTTC. The chain couples TRBV24-1 to TRBJ2-7; D might be TRBD1 or TRBD2, each matching 5 bases. CDR1 and CDR2 (germline): KGHDR, SFDVKD. This CDR3 has 15 amino acids. Trimming removed 5 bases at V and 0 bases at J, with 13 bases between.

The chain couples TRBV7-9 to TRBJ2-1, with a possible D match to TRBD1 (5 bases). The V gene lost 4 bases and the J gene lost 4 bases, with 17 bases spanning the gap. Germline V gene sequence: CDR1 SEHNR, CDR2 FQNEAQ (reference sequence). The CDR3 loop spans 16 amino acids. CDR3 amino acids: CASSSTGQYYYNEQFF. CDR3 coding DNA: TGTGCCAGCAGCTCCACAGGACAATATTATTACAATGAGCAGTTCTTC.

The V and J genes are TRBV28 and TRBJ1-1; unclear D gene. Germline CDR1 reads MDHEN; CDR2 reads SYDVKM. This CDR3 spans 11 amino acids. The V gene lost 11 bases and the J gene lost 5 bases, with 12 bases spanning the gap. The CDR3 DNA sequence: TGTGCCGCTAGGCGGATTACTGAAGCTTTCTTT. Protein product: CAARRITEAFF.

V gene TRBV4-1 combines with J gene TRBJ2-4; 7 nucleotides match TRBD1. CDR1 is MGHRA and CDR2 is YSYEKL in the germline V gene. The CDR3 spans 17 residues. The ends lost 1 base at V and 6 bases at J; junction bases unmatched: 12. Written as DNA, the CDR3 is TGCGCCAGCAGCCAAGTTGCGACAGAGCCAGGGGGAAACATTCAGTACTTC. Translated: CASSQVATEPGGNIQYF.

J is TRBJ2-3 and V is TRBV9, with no clear D. Germline-derived CDR1 and CDR2 are SGDLS and YYNGEE. With 4 bases removed from V and 3 bases from J, the gap between germline ends came to 15 bases. The CDR3 contains 15 residues. The CDR3 protein is CASSPAPGDTDTQYF. The CDR3 nucleotides are TGTGCCAGCAGCCCAGCCCCTGGCGATACAGATACGCAGTATTTT.

The chain employs TRBV28 and TRBJ2-3; a weak D match, TRBD1 (6 bases). The V gene lost 2 bases and the J gene lost 4 bases, with 7 bases spanning the gap. This CDR3 has 13 residues. Germline CDR1 reads MDHEN; CDR2 reads SYDVKM. Here the CDR3 DNA reads TGTGCCAGCAGTTTAAACAGGGCAGATACGCAGTATTTT. It specifies CASSLNRADTQYF.

The chain joins TRBV15 to TRBJ2-3; D is unclear. V dropped 0 bases and J dropped 4 bases, with 5 bases sitting between them. CDR3 length equals 13 residues. Per germline, CDR1 LNHNV and CDR2 YYDKDF (reference sequence). CDR3 DNA sequence: TGTGCCACCAGCAGAGATTATTCAGATACGCAGTATTTT. It specifies CATSRDYSDTQYF.

The chain has TRBV6-4 and TRBJ2-2; D gene unclear. V gave up 5 bases and J gave up 1 base, with 11 bases separating them. CDR1 and CDR2 from the germline V gene are MRHNA and SNTAGT. This CDR3 contains 15 residues. The CDR3 sequence: CASSSSQVNTGELFF. For the CDR3, the DNA is TGTGCCAGCAGTTCCTCCCAGGTGAACACCGGGGAGCTGTTTTTT.

The chain uses TRBV6-4 and TRBJ2-3, with 10 bases lining up with TRBD2. This CDR3 has 15 amino acids. The V segment lost 5 bases and the J segment 0 bases; nucleotides outside the gene matches: 2. Germline V gene data show CDR1 as MRHNA and CDR2 as SNTAGT. CDR3 in amino acids: CASSPTSGSTDTQYF. The CDR3, as DNA: TGTGCCAGCAGTCCGACTAGCGGGAGCACAGATACGCAGTATTTT.